Below are 22 T cell receptor beta chains sequenced from a single sample in a study of blood T cell repertoires in COVID-19. The assay was immunoSEQ multiplex PCR, and TCRdb's table has in-frame clones only and misses some. Of 75,000 to 95,000 clones in the sample, approximately 90% were seen once. Sample: peripheral blood. These receptors were taken from a human donor in a cohort sampled during active COVID-19.

This clone was seen once. The chain uses TRBV14 and TRBJ2-1, with 8 positions matching TRBD2. Germline CDR1 is SGHDN and CDR2 is FVKESK. CDR3 length: 15 residues. Trimming removed 1 base from V and 3 bases from J; junction bases left unmatched: 2. CDR3 sequence (DNA): TGTGCCAGCAGCCAAGGGAGCGGGAGCTACAATGAGCAGTTCTTC. It codes for CASSQGSGSYNEQFF.

V gene TRBV18 combines with J gene TRBJ2-4, with 11 nucleotides matching TRBD2. Germline V gene sequence: CDR1 KGHSH, CDR2 LQKENI. CDR3 length equals 17 residues. After removal of 1 base from V and 6 bases from J, the junction contained 8 bases not matched to a gene. Here the CDR3 reads CASSPRASGGSGNIQYF. As DNA, the CDR3 is TGTGCCAGCTCACCACGGGCTAGCGGGGGGTCCGGAAACATTCAGTACTTC.

The chain recombines TRBV5-1 with TRBJ2-3; possible D gene TRBD1, 6 bases. Germline CDR1 SGHRS, CDR2 YFSETQ. This CDR3 has 15 residues. V was pared by 2 bases and J by 3 bases, with 13 bases between. As DNA, the CDR3 is TGCGCCAGCAGCTTACAGGGAGTTGGGACAGATACGCAGTATTTT. It is translated as CASSLQGVGTDTQYF.

The V gene is TRBV7-6, the J gene TRBJ2-7, with TRBD2 identical over 14 bases. With 5 bases clipped from V and 5 bases from J, the junction kept 11 bases outside the gene matches. The CDR3 has 17 amino acids. The germline V gene has CDR1 SGHVS and CDR2 FNYEAQ. The CDR3 loop reads CASSLLGTSGGKDEQYF. CDR3 DNA sequence: TGTGCCAGCAGCCTCCTAGGGACTAGCGGGGGAAAGGACGAGCAGTACTTC. The full variable domain, in which reference TRBV7-6 and TRBJ2-7 provide the parts outside the CDR3, is GAGVSQSPRYKVTKRGQDVALRCDPISGHVSLYWYRQALGQGPEFLTYFNYEAQQDKSGLPNDRFSAERPEGSISTLTIQRTEQRDSAMYRCASSLLGTSGGKDEQYFGPGTRLTVT.

The genes are TRBV7-9 and TRBJ2-7; 10 nucleotides agree with TRBD1. The V and J ends lost 5 bases and 3 bases, in that order; junction bases with no gene match: 4. Per the germline V gene, CDR1 is SEHNR and CDR2 is FQNEAQ (reference sequence). This CDR3 region has 14 residues. The CDR3 DNA follows: TGTGCCAGCAGCAAAGACAGGGGGCTCTACGAGCAGTACTTC. Translating gives CASSKDRGLYEQYF.

This chain links TRBV5-8 with TRBJ1-6; D unclear. V lost 2 bases and J 7 bases, leaving 10 bases between the germline ends. Germline V gives CDR1 SGHTS, CDR2 YDEGEE. CDR3 size: 14 residues. DNA of the CDR3: TGTGCCAGCAGCTTTAGGGAGTTGAATTCACCCCTCCACTTT. It yields the protein CASSFRELNSPLHF.

This chain joins TRBV30 and TRBJ1-2; no firm D call. Germline V CDR1 and CDR2: GTSNPN, SVGIG (reference sequence). Trimming shortened V by 0 bases and J by 5 bases, and 10 bases separated the two germline ends. The length of the CDR3 is 13 residues. The CDR3 loop reads CAWSVRGGYGYTF. In nucleotides, the CDR3 is TGTGCCTGGAGTGTACGAGGAGGGTATGGCTACACCTTC.

This clone is a singleton in its sample. This chain uses TRBV2 with TRBJ2-2; 12 positions match TRBD1. The CDR3 extends over 16 amino acids. J lost 7 bases, V lost 1 base, and 4 bases had no gene match. Germline lookup yields CDR1 SNHLY and CDR2 FYNNEI. The CDR3 DNA reads as TGTGCCAGCAGTGAAGGGGGGACAGGGGGCTTCGGGGAGCTGTTTTTT. Amino acid sequence: CASSEGGTGGFGELFF.

The table lists this clone with a few counts. The chain links TRBV9 to TRBJ2-7; TRBD1 aligns across 7 bases. The CDR3 runs to 14 residues. Trimming removed 0 bases from V and 4 bases from J; junction bases left unmatched: 4. The V gene's germline CDR1 is SGDLS and CDR2 YYNGEE. The CDR3 DNA is TGTGCCAGCAGCGTAGCTTGGGGACAGTACGAGCAGTACTTC. Translated: CASSVAWGQYEQYF.

This chain uses TRBV5-1 with TRBJ1-2, with 11 positions matching TRBD1. Germline trimming cut 4 bases from V and 8 bases from J; bases unmatched to any gene: 7. The length of the CDR3 is 14 residues. Germline assignment: CDR1 SGHRS and CDR2 YFSETQ. Written as DNA, the CDR3 is TGCGCCAGCAGCCCCGGACAGGGGGCGCAGGGCTACACCTTC. It specifies CASSPGQGAQGYTF.

This clone was found once. V is TRBV3-1 (or the pseudogene TRBV3-2) and J is TRBJ2-6; a weak D match, TRBD1 (6 bases). Germline V gives CDR1 LGHDT, CDR2 YNNKEL (reference sequence). Trimming stripped 1 base from V and 3 bases from J, with 13 bases between. There are 17 residues in the CDR3. CDR3 DNA sequence: TGTGCCAGCAGCCAAGGGACAGTACTTAGTGGGGCCAACGTCCTGACTTTC. Protein sequence: CASSQGTVLSGANVLTF.

The chain carries TRBV19 and TRBJ2-2; TRBD2 agrees at 7 bases. Germline lookup yields CDR1 LNHDA and CDR2 SQIVND (reference sequence). V lost 6 bases and J lost 4; bases outside the gene matches: 8. The CDR3 has 15 residues. The CDR3 loop reads CASRTAGSGTGELFF. CDR3 sequence (DNA): TGTGCCAGTAGGACAGCGGGGTCGGGCACCGGGGAGCTGTTTTTT.

The genes are TRBV19 and TRBJ1-4, with D tentatively TRBD1 (6 bases). The germline V gene encodes CDR1 LNHDA and CDR2 SQIVND (reference sequence). The CDR3 loop spans 17 amino acids. Trimming left V 4 bases short and J 5 bases short, with 20 bases between. CDR3: CASSTGARGVGNEKLFF. The CDR3 DNA follows: TGTGCCAGTAGTACAGGGGCGCGTGGTGTGGGGAATGAAAAACTGTTTTTT. The full variable domain, in which reference TRBV19 and TRBJ1-4 provide the parts outside the CDR3, is DGGITQSPKYLFRKEGQNVTLSCEQNLNHDAMYWYRQDPGQGLRLIYYSQIVNDFQKGDIAEGYSVSREKKESFPLTVTSAQKNPTAFYLCASSTGARGVGNEKLFFGSGTQLSVL.

This clone was observed a single time. The DNA for the CDR3 is TGTGCCAGCAGCCCGCAGGGGGCGCTCCAAGAGACCCAGTACTTC. Translation: CASSPQGALQETQYF. V gene TRBV7-9 combines with J gene TRBJ2-5, with 8 bases fitting TRBD1. The CDR3 spans 15 residues. Germline-derived CDR1 and CDR2 are SEHNR and FQNEAQ (reference sequence). V was pared by 5 bases and J by 1 base, with 6 bases of the junction left unmatched.

This rearrangement joins TRBV5-1 to TRBJ2-7, with D possibly TRBD2 on 6 matching bases. This CDR3 is 13 amino acids long. Per the germline V gene, CDR1 is SGHRS and CDR2 is YFSETQ. V was cut by 1 base and J by 6 bases, with 11 bases left in between. CDR3 amino acids: CASSLRRGFEQYF. The CDR3 DNA reads TGCGCCAGCAGCTTGAGACGGGGGTTCGAGCAGTACTTC.

The chain joins TRBV7-9 to TRBJ1-1; TRBD1 is a possible D gene (6 bases). The CDR3 sequence is 12 residues long. CDR1 is SEHNR, CDR2 FQNEAQ, per germline (reference sequence). V gave up 2 bases and J gave up 7 bases, with 8 bases separating them. The CDR3 DNA is TGTGCCAGCAGCTTAAGAGGGGGTGAAGCTTTCTTT. The encoded protein is CASSLRGGEAFF.

Within the sample, this clone is medium-sized. The chain links TRBV4-3 to TRBJ1-1, with unresolved D. Trimming removed 8 bases at V and 0 bases at J, with 16 bases between. The CDR3 is 15 residues long. Germline V lookup: CDR1 LGHNA, CDR2 YSLEER. The CDR3 DNA sequence: TGCGCCAGCCCCCGACCCGGGTTCGTGAACACTGAAGCTTTCTTT. This codes for CASPRPGFVNTEAFF.

This chain links TRBV7-9 with TRBJ2-1; D is possibly TRBD2 (5 bases). Deletions cut 0 bases from V and 6 bases from J, with 12 bases between. This CDR3 contains 15 residues. CDR1 and CDR2 (germline): SEHNR, FQNEAQ (reference sequence). CDR3: CASSLASRGGNEQFF. For the CDR3, the DNA is TGTGCCAGCAGCTTAGCCAGTCGAGGAGGCAATGAGCAGTTCTTC.

The rearrangement uses TRBV6-5 and TRBJ2-1, with TRBD2 matching 9 bases. V was pared by 6 bases and J by 6 bases, with 6 bases of the junction left unmatched. Per the germline V gene, CDR1 is MNHEY and CDR2 is SVGAGI. This CDR3 has 14 residues. The CDR3 is CASRPGLATNEQFF. In DNA, the CDR3 is TGTGCCAGCAGGCCGGGACTAGCTACCAATGAGCAGTTCTTC.

The chain's CDR3 is CASSQVLTAGELTEAFF. The CDR3 nucleotides are TGCGCCAGCAGCCAAGTTTTAACGGCAGGGGAACTCACTGAAGCTTTCTTT. This chain connects TRBV4-1 to TRBJ1-1, with D perhaps matching TRBD1 (6 bases). This CDR3 has 17 residues. Germline CDR1 and CDR2: MGHRA and YSYEKL. V lost 1 base, J lost 4 bases, and 19 bases lay in between.

The chain couples TRBV18 to TRBJ1-3; no clear D gene. Trimming removed 2 bases at V and 5 bases at J, with 4 bases between. Per the germline V gene, CDR1 is KGHSH and CDR2 is LQKENI. The CDR3 is made up of 12 amino acids. As DNA, the CDR3 is TGTGCCAGCTCACCAAGCCGAAACACCATATATTTT. Protein product: CASSPSRNTIYF.

The J gene is TRBJ1-2, the V gene TRBV6-4; the match to TRBD1 covers 8 bases. The CDR3 is 15 amino acids. CDR1 is MRHNA and CDR2 is SNTAGT in the germline V gene. Trimming cost V 2 bases and J 7 bases; bases outside gene matches: 9. This CDR3 is CASSDTGQGLSGYTF. CDR3 nucleotide sequence: TGTGCCAGCAGTGACACCGGACAGGGTTTAAGTGGCTACACCTTC.